The 7 T cell receptor beta chains reported below all come from one sample, sequenced in a study of blood T cells in healthy people across ages. Then a second PCR, running about 6 to 11 cycles, was carried out with a sample-barcoded 5' primer and a J-beta primer mix. Via MiXCR, TCRdb re-called the 5' RACE reads, giving one row per CDR3 protein. The sample carries more than 1.4 million distinct CDR3 sequences, about 43% recorded once. The sequenced sample was blood. Source of these receptors: a woman aged 18-29 years in good health.

V and J are TRBV7-9 and TRBJ1-1; a possible D gene is TRBD1 (6 bases). Germline V gene sequence: CDR1 SEHNR, CDR2 FQNEAQ (reference sequence). V was pared by 1 base and J by 0 bases, with 9 bases between. The CDR3 sequence is 15 residues long. The CDR3 here is CASSLDQGLNTEAFF. In DNA form, the CDR3 reads TGTGCCAGCAGCTTAGATCAGGGGCTGAACACTGAAGCTTTCTTT.

This clonotype has only a few counts. The chain carries TRBV30 and TRBJ2-3, with D perhaps TRBD2 (6 bases). Germline V gene lookup returns CDR1 GTSNPN and CDR2 SVGIG (reference sequence). This CDR3 contains 16 residues. The germline V and J ends were trimmed by 5 bases and 2 bases, with 20 bases remaining between them. The CDR3 DNA reads TGTGCCTGGGACAACTATCGGGAGCGGGTCACAGATACGCAGTATTTT. Translating it yields CAWDNYRERVTDTQYF.

The chain recombines TRBV6-5 with TRBJ2-1; no firm D call. This CDR3 comprises 12 residues. Germline CDR1 and CDR2: MNHEY and SVGAGI. Trimming removed 8 bases from V and 6 bases from J, with 11 bases in between. In nucleotides, the CDR3 is TGTGCCAGCTCCTCCTTCTCCAATGAGCAGTTCTTC. Translating it yields CASSSFSNEQFF.

This clonotype was observed a handful of times. The chain has TRBV3-1 and TRBJ2-2, with D hard to call. The CDR3 length is 11 residues. With 4 bases removed from V and 11 bases from J, the gap between germline ends came to 8 bases. Germline loops: CDR1 LGHDT, CDR2 YNNKEL (reference sequence). The CDR3 region is CASSPGRELFF. In DNA form, the CDR3 reads TGTGCCAGCAGCCCCGGGCGTGAGCTGTTTTTT.

This clonotype appeared a few times. This chain uses TRBV6-5 with TRBJ1-2; D not certain. There are 14 residues in the CDR3. Trimming stripped 6 bases from V and 2 bases from J, with 13 bases between. Per germline, CDR1 MNHEY and CDR2 SVGAGI. DNA of the CDR3: TGTGCCAGCAGGCCAGCCTCCAAAAACTATGGCTACACCTTC. Protein: CASRPASKNYGYTF.

The genes are TRBV6-5 and TRBJ2-2, with D possibly matching TRBD2 (5 bases). This CDR3 contains 15 residues. Trimming cost V 0 bases and J 4 bases, with 9 bases left between them. Germline V gene data show CDR1 as MNHEY and CDR2 as SVGAGI. The CDR3 region has the DNA TGTGCCAGCAGTTACTCGCCGGGAAGCACCGGGGAGCTGTTTTTT. Translation gives CASSYSPGSTGELFF.

Note on this clonotype: This may be a read error, as it is one base from a much larger clone. The V gene is TRBV12-3 or TRBV12-4, the J gene TRBJ2-7; TRBD1 matches at 9 bases. This CDR3 is built from 14 residues. V shed 3 bases and J 3 bases; nucleotides not matched to a gene: 3. The CDR3 reads CASSFQDRGYEQYF. The CDR3 DNA sequence: TGTGCCAGCAGTTTCCAGGACAGGGGCTACGAGCAGTACTTC.